Listed below are T cell receptor beta chains from one sample, sequenced in a study of blood T cell repertoires in COVID-19. Using immunoSEQ multiplex PCR, the repertoire was profiled, and TCRdb retains in-frame clones only, with some absent. The table lists 99,000 or so clones, around 84% of them singletons. What was sequenced was peripheral blood. The origin of the receptors is a man between 65 and 85 years old with active or convalescent COVID-19. CDR3s leave out the opening cysteine and the closing phenylalanine or tryptophan. Fields, in order: V gene, J gene, CDR3 protein.

TRBV7-9,TRBJ1-1,ASSSSPGGGNTEAF
TRBV19,TRBJ1-2,ASSRDSLYGGGYT
TRBV7-8,TRBJ2-7,ASSLGSGRIEQY
TRBV11-1,TRBJ1-6,ASRPTVNNSPLH
TRBV5-1,TRBJ2-3,ASSFGADRNTDTQY
TRBV18,TRBJ1-3,ASSPGQAISGNTIY
TRBV6-1,TRBJ2-1,ASSGLAGSSYNEQF
TRBV3-1/TRBV3-2,TRBJ2-4,ASSQGPGQACCLQY
TRBV7-8,TRBJ2-3,ASSATHTDTQY
TRBV12-3/TRBV12-4,TRBJ2-7,ASSSHYEQY
TRBV29-1,TRBJ2-1,SVRSRDRGYNEQF
TRBV10-3,TRBJ1-6,AISEEPTRSPLH
TRBV19,TRBJ1-5,ASSIRTGGSNQPQH
TRBV6-4,TRBJ2-7,ASSTGGSLDEQY
TRBV19,TRBJ1-5,ASRRNPTGGGQPQH
TRBV28,TRBJ1-1,ASSSPGRGANTEAF
TRBV5-1,TRBJ2-5,ASSLGGGGGGQETQY
TRBV2,TRBJ1-2,ATRGQINYGYT
TRBV3-1/TRBV3-2,TRBJ2-7,ASSQATYEQY
TRBV15,TRBJ1-6,ATSREVGRTSPLH
TRBV18,TRBJ2-3,ASSPGLATDTQY
TRBV27,TRBJ1-5,ASSLKGDGNQPQH
TRBV28,TRBJ1-4,ASCGAAANEKLF
TRBV12-3/TRBV12-4,TRBJ2-5,ASSLRQETQY
TRBV2,TRBJ1-5,ASRRQPQH
TRBV7-9,TRBJ1-3,ASSLVVGSGNTIY
TRBV18,TRBJ2-3,ASSWDSGQDTQY
TRBV5-5,TRBJ1-3,ASWTGTSGNTIY
TRBV5-8,TRBJ1-6,ASSLAQGYNSPLH
TRBV20-1,TRBJ2-3,SARTAGGKY
TRBV3-1/TRBV3-2,TRBJ2-5,ASSQEILPETQY
TRBV7-2,TRBJ2-5,ASSFRTKQETQY
TRBV7-2,TRBJ1-3,ASSLGGLSGNTIY
TRBV28,TRBJ1-4,ASSALQETEKLF
TRBV6-5,TRBJ1-1,ASSSPDRGDTEAF
TRBV5-8,TRBJ1-1,ASSLTVNTEAF
TRBV18,TRBJ2-3,ASSPLAGGRVTDTQY
TRBV5-1,TRBJ2-3,ASSRDPRTSGTDTQY
TRBV5-1,TRBJ2-3,ASARGQGVRPTDTQY
TRBV5-1,TRBJ1-4,ASSLVPNEKLF
TRBV5-1,TRBJ1-4,ASVRNEKLF
TRBV3-1/TRBV3-2,TRBJ2-6,ASSQPWGTPGANVLT
TRBV24-1,TRBJ1-2,ATSDSRQGANVDGYT
TRBV5-6,TRBJ2-1,ASSLADNEQF
TRBV18,TRBJ2-3,ASSTQGVGDTQY
TRBV27,TRBJ1-6,ASSLGTGGGNSPLH
TRBV29-1,TRBJ1-2,SVAGTESLFT
TRBV7-2,TRBJ2-3,ASSLLADTQY
TRBV7-2,TRBJ2-3,ASRDPGDTDTQY
TRBV4-2,TRBJ2-7,ASSQVSGTPDSYEQY
TRBV6-2/TRBV6-3,TRBJ1-5,ASSYEFQPQH
TRBV11-3,TRBJ2-5,ASSSGGAETQY
TRBV13,TRBJ1-4,ASSLSRQGKLF
TRBV3-1/TRBV3-2,TRBJ1-1,ASSPDSTANTEAF
TRBV7-2,TRBJ1-1,ASSSSQGAPGEAF
TRBV29-1,TRBJ2-5,SVLPGQARGETQY
TRBV5-3,TRBJ1-2,ARSPRTGIYGYT